This T cell receptor beta chain was captured in a study of OX40 agonist ivuxolimab in advanced cancers. Study-level information: The study enrolled dose-escalation patients with hepatocellular carcinoma, melanoma, renal cell or head and neck cancer. A male proportion of approximately 80% was recorded, with mean age approximately 56 years and range roughly 20 to 90. Allowance was made for prior anti-PD-1, anti-PD-L1 or anti-CTLA-4 therapy, and roughly 40% had some. General study results and limits: There was clonal expansion of CD4+ and CD8+ blood T cells by week 6 at 0.1 to 3.0 mg/kg.

On this clone itself: What it recognizes is unknown.

Here immunoSEQ multiplex PCR was the method, and the copy in TCRdb shows in-frame clones only, minus some. The top ten hold more than 1.4% of the sample, which has about 58,000 clones, 82% seen once. The CDR3 is 13 amino acids. V lost 4 bases to trimming and J lost 7 bases, with 12 bases between them. The germline V gene encodes CDR1 SGHRS and CDR2 YFSETQ. The sequence was collected from an adult with an advanced solid tumor such as melanoma, head and neck, liver or kidney cancer. The rearrangement joins TRBV5-1 to TRBJ2-1, with a possible D match to TRBD1 (6 bases). The source material was CD4+ or CD8+ T cells sorted from blood, sampled in a trial of the OX40 agonist ivuxolimab. The CDR3 region is CASSPTGWNEQFF. CDR3 coding DNA: TGCGCCAGCAGCCCCACAGGGTGGAATGAGCAGTTCTTC. Combining the CDR3 with reference TRBV5-1 and TRBJ2-1 gives the whole variable domain KAGVTQTPRYLIKTRGQQVTLSCSPISGHRSVSWYQQTPGQGLQFLFEYFSETQRNKGNFPGRFSGRQFSNSRSEMNVSTLELGDSALYLCASSPTGWNEQFFGPGTRLTVL.